This T cell receptor (beta chain) was identified in a study of shared clonotypes between healthy human individuals (dated by TCRdb to about 2020). Concerning the study at large: A couple of women and a few men aged 18 to 49 years were included in the cohort. For each donor, CD4 naive and CD4 memory were each given three plates, CD8 naive was given two plates, and CD8 memory was given one plate. Each donor's leukapheresis produced roughly between about 0.8 and 10 billion PBMCs. Libraries were prepared and TCR repertoires were sequenced by different laboratories using diverse techniques, in order to increase sequencing depth and limit assay-specific biases. To estimate repertoire size and how much clonotype sharing occurs between individuals, the study deeply sequenced the blood TCR repertoires of about five healthy adults. What the work shows at the level of the full study, not this receptor alone: Even with the large sequencing depth, rarefaction of the sorted-subset datasets indicated that sequencing was incomplete. Because the study included only a small number of donors, the genetic and exposure-history diversity represented was limited. Sampling was restricted to blood, and TCR repertoires in tissues likely differ from the TCR repertoires found in blood. Pairwise subsampling indicated that sequencing depth was expected to affect the degree of clonotype sharing among donors. Across a few donors, about 5% of naive CD4, over 3% of naive CD8, around 2.1% of memory CD4, and approximately 0.4% of memory CD8 clonotypes were shared. Estimated clonotype richness was generally larger for naive than for memory subsets. Clonotypes shared by all four sorted-subset donors showed higher generation probabilities than non-shared clonotypes.

Trimming takes 2 bases from V and 11 bases from J, and the germline ends sit 21 bases apart. Sequences MDHEN (CDR1) and SYDVKM (CDR2) are obtained from the germline V gene. The CDR3 covers 15 residues, taking in both the cysteine and the phenylalanine. Kept here is only the CDR3 DNA, which spans 45 bases and is read in frame from base 1. Using the deep immunoSEQ assay, multiplex PCR amplified TCR CDR3 regions from genomic DNA. Extracted genomic DNA from each cell subset was spread evenly across all wells of several immunoSEQ 96-well plates, with each plate serving as a replicate. Each replicate PCR for sorted subsets received approximately 200 ng genomic DNA, equal to some 32,000 T cell genomes. Purified libraries were measured with a Qubit 3.0 fluorometer, size-checked on a Bioanalyzer 2100, and measured again with the KAPA Library Quantification kit. A separate single-read 150-cycle Illumina NextSeq 550 flow cell was used to sequence each immunoSEQ 96-well plate. Per the authors' processing: Because the immunoSEQ output held only junctional sequences and lacked quality scores, the filtering could not match the filtering applied to full-length reads. Sequences were annotated with PyIR, a Python wrapper for IgBLAST v1.9, using IMGT germline references to assign V/J genes and CDR3. Reads were removed for weak V/J assignments (E-value above 1e-6), missing CDR3, stop codons, out-of-frame junctions, or ambiguous translated residues. V3J clonotypes were defined as sequences sharing the same inferred V gene, J gene, and CDR3 amino acid sequence. Percentage overlap between repertoires was computed as shared unique clonotypes divided by the size of the smaller repertoire. Richness of each repertoire was evaluated using RTK rarefaction, the Chao1 estimator, and Recon v2.1 estimates of unobserved clonotypes. Generation probabilities for all TCRbeta clonotypes obtained by the gDNA method from a handful of donors were computed using OLGA. TCRdb obtained this table from immuneACCESS and retained in-frame rearrangements with V and J assigned. These tables miss some clones; where compared with another copy, unresolved V genes account for less than half of the shortfall, and the remainder is unexplained. The V and J calls and clone size are taken from that table; D and trimming were inferred from the DNA. The sample data list over 850,000 clones, and around 78% of these were observed just once. The top ten hold 0.6% to 0.75% of the sample.

In the case of this clone: Its binding antigen is unknown. Qualities for individual bases were not recorded, and no much larger clone is one base off.

The donors were healthy, HIV-negative adults who had no recently reported acute infections or vaccinations. Only Caucasian adults living in Nashville, Tennessee, USA were represented among the donors. CD4+ T cells were enriched through magnetic negative selection, after which naive cells were positively selected on CD45RA and the remaining negative fraction served as the memory subset. Blood was obtained by leukapheresis, after which PBMCs were separated by Ficoll-Histopaque density gradient centrifugation and cryopreserved in liquid nitrogen vapor phase. Purity and quantity of every magnetically sorted T cell population were checked by analytical flow cytometry. From each sorted fraction, genomic DNA was isolated and quantified by UV absorbance on a Nanodrop 2000c.

This TCR was sampled from a man aged 18 to 30 in good health. Some clones in this sample may be carry-over from other donors' samples. Sequencing input: memory CD4+ T cells from PBMCs. According to the study, the label for this sample's cell subset or site signals: CD45RA-negative fraction. The rearrangement joined TRBV28 to TRBJ1-1; possibly the D gene is TRBD1, per 6 matching bases. CDR3 region: CASSLASRDTPTAFF. The nucleotides read TGTGCCAGCAGTTTAGCAAGCCGGGACACTCCGACGGCTTTCTTT.